The 20 T cell receptor beta chains in this list originate from one sample, sequenced in a study of blood T cells in healthy people across ages. Using a J-beta primer mix together with a sample-barcoded 5' primer, a second PCR was run for 7 to 11 cycles. TCRdb recomputed calls from the 5' RACE reads with MiXCR, one row per CDR3 protein. The repertoire holds around 1,000,000 distinct CDR3 sequences, with approximately 25% as singletons. This same sample was also taken into another study, of T cells of mothers and their children.

What was sequenced was blood. The origin of the receptors is a girl aged 2 to 9 in good health.

This clonotype showed up just a few times. The rearrangement links TRBV7-2 to TRBJ1-1, with unresolved D. V was shortened by 1 base and J by 6 bases, with 15 bases between the two germline ends. The CDR3 length is 15 residues. Germline V gives CDR1 SGHTA, CDR2 FQGNSA. The CDR3 region has the DNA TGTGCCAGCAGCTTAGTTGGCCCCTCTAACCCTGAAGCTTTCTTT. Residues: CASSLVGPSNPEAFF.

This clonotype came up a few times. V and J are TRBV7-9 and TRBJ1-2, with TRBD1 as a possible D gene (5 bases). The germline gives CDR1 SEHNR, CDR2 FQNEAQ (reference sequence). Trimming took off 4 bases at V and 1 base at J, with 16 bases between the two ends. This CDR3 contains 16 residues. The CDR3 here is CASSSLKGRINYGYTF. In nucleotides, the CDR3 is TGTGCCAGCAGCTCTCTCAAGGGGAGGATTAACTATGGCTACACCTTC. The full variable domain, with the rest looked up from reference TRBV7-9 and TRBJ1-2, is DTGVSQNPRHKITKRGQNVTFRCDPISEHNRLYWYRQTLGQGPEFLTYFQNEAQLEKSRLLSDRFSAERPKGSFSTLEIQRTEQGDSAMYLCASSSLKGRINYGYTFGSGTRLTVV.

This clonotype came up a few times. The V gene is TRBV12-3 or TRBV12-4, the J gene TRBJ2-5; 7 positions agree with TRBD1. This CDR3 comprises 13 residues. The V and J ends lost 6 bases and 3 bases, in that order; junction bases with no gene match: 4. The CDR3 region has the DNA TGTGCCAGCAGGGCCAGGGGGAAAGAGACCCAGTACTTC. It translates to CASRARGKETQYF.

This clonotype was counted a few times. The V and J genes are TRBV6-2 or TRBV6-3 and TRBJ2-5, with no clear D. The CDR3 has 17 residues. V dropped 5 bases and J dropped 1 base, with 20 bases sitting between them. Per the germline V gene, CDR1 is MNHEY and CDR2 is SVGEGT. CDR3 residues: CASSTGRKRMGQETQYF. In DNA form, the CDR3 reads TGTGCCAGCAGTACCGGACGGAAAAGAATGGGCCAAGAGACCCAGTACTTC.

The chain's CDR3 is CATSDTLFGAQYF. The DNA of the CDR3 is TGTGCCACCAGTGATACCCTCTTCGGGGCCCAGTACTTC. This chain joins TRBV24-1 and TRBJ2-5, with D perhaps matching TRBD2 (5 bases). CDR1 and CDR2 from the germline V gene are KGHDR and SFDVKD. V dropped 3 bases and J dropped 9 bases, with 13 bases sitting between them. The CDR3 loop spans 13 amino acids.

The genes are TRBV7-3 and TRBJ2-3; 7 positions agree with TRBD2. This CDR3 is built from 15 residues. V lost 5 bases and J lost 3; bases outside the gene matches: 8. Germline V gene sequence: CDR1 SGHTA, CDR2 FQGTGA. The CDR3 loop is CASSPTGGKTDTQYF. In nucleotides, the CDR3 is TGTGCCAGCAGCCCAACGGGGGGTAAAACAGATACGCAGTATTTT.

In its sample, this clonotype was seen a few times. The chain couples TRBV29-1 to TRBJ1-1, with a possible D match to TRBD1 (5 bases). Germline-derived CDR1 and CDR2 are SQVTM and ANQGSEA. The CDR3 extends over 11 amino acids. V gave up 4 bases and J gave up 8 bases, with 11 bases separating them. The CDR3 reads CSVGQGREAFF. The CDR3 DNA sequence: TGCAGCGTTGGGCAGGGCCGAGAAGCTTTCTTT. The variable domain in full, completed from reference TRBV29-1 and TRBJ1-1, reads SAVISQKPSRDICQRGTSLTIQCQVDSQVTMMFWYRQQPGQSLTLIATANQGSEATYESGFVIDKFPISRPNLTFSTLTVSNMSPEDSSIYLCSVGQGREAFFGQGTRLTVV.

The chain couples TRBV7-2 to TRBJ2-3, with 7 bases fitting TRBD2. Germline-derived CDR1 and CDR2 are SGHTA and FQGNSA. The CDR3 is 15 residues long. The V segment lost 1 base and the J segment 9 bases; nucleotides outside the gene matches: 10. The DNA of the CDR3 is TGTGCCAGCAGCTTAGTTGAGGGGAGCGGGGCAACGCAGTATTTT. As protein: CASSLVEGSGATQYF.

The chain links TRBV27 to TRBJ2-3, with 7 bases aligning to TRBD2. Germline CDR1 is MNHEY and CDR2 is SMNVEV (reference sequence). The CDR3 has 14 residues. Trimming took 3 bases from V and 6 from J; bases not matched to a gene: 6. The CDR3 protein is CASSFEGGPDTQYF. The CDR3 region has the DNA TGTGCCAGCAGTTTCGAGGGAGGGCCGGATACGCAGTATTTT.

The genes are TRBV5-6 and TRBJ1-5, with 9 bases identical to TRBD1. CDR1 and CDR2 from the germline V gene are SGHDT and YYEEEE. V lost 2 bases to trimming and J lost 6 bases; unmatched junction nucleotides: 6. The CDR3 is 15 amino acids. DNA of the CDR3: TGTGCCAGCAGCTTTGGGACAGGGAAGGTTCAGCCCCAGCATTTT. Residues: CASSFGTGKVQPQHF.

This clonotype was seen only a few times. The chain is built from TRBV3-1 and TRBJ2-7; 8 positions agree with TRBD2. The CDR3 length is 18 residues. CDR1 LGHDT and CDR2 YNNKEL come from the germline V gene (reference sequence). The junction had 13 bases not matched to a gene; V was cut back by 3 bases and J by 0 bases. In nucleotides, the CDR3 is TGTGCCAGCAGCCATCCTCGGGAGGGAGGGACTAACTCCTACGAGCAGTACTTC. Its protein product is CASSHPREGGTNSYEQYF.

This chain links TRBV19 with TRBJ1-5, with D perhaps matching TRBD1 (5 bases). Germline CDR1 and CDR2: LNHDA and SQIVND (reference sequence). V was shortened by 9 bases and J by 11 bases, with 20 bases between the two germline ends. The CDR3 contains 13 residues. The CDR3 region has the DNA TGTGCCAGCACAACCTTCGGGGCGGGAGCCCAGCATTTT. This translates into CASTTFGAGAQHF.

The chain links TRBV7-2 to TRBJ2-2, with 7 positions matching TRBD2. Losses at the gene ends were 5 bases for V and 4 bases for J; bases not matched to a gene: 13. The germline V gene has CDR1 SGHTA and CDR2 FQGNSA. The CDR3 has 17 residues. The CDR3 DNA reads TGTGCCAGCAGCCCCCTACTAGCGCCCCTTGCCACCGGGGAGCTGTTTTTT. Encoded protein: CASSPLLAPLATGELFF.

The chain recombines TRBV24-1 with TRBJ2-3, with D perhaps assigned TRBD1 or TRBD2 (6 bases each). CDR1 and CDR2 from the germline V gene are KGHDR and SFDVKD. Trimming shortened V by 11 bases and J by 6 bases, and 20 bases separated the two germline ends. CDR3 size: 14 residues. The CDR3 protein is CAKAPDPGADTQYF. As DNA, the CDR3 is TGTGCCAAAGCGCCCGACCCGGGGGCGGATACGCAGTATTTT.

The V call is TRBV19, the J call TRBJ2-5; a possible D gene is TRBD1 (6 bases). Trimming took 5 bases from V and 5 from J, leaving 15 bases between them. The germline CDR1 and CDR2 sequences are LNHDA and SQIVND (reference sequence). The CDR3 contains 14 residues. In DNA, the CDR3 is TGTGCCAGTAGTTTGACAGGTTCCGTGGAGACCCAGTACTTC. As protein: CASSLTGSVETQYF. Variable domain in full (rest from reference TRBV19 and TRBJ2-5): DGGITQSPKYLFRKEGQNVTLSCEQNLNHDAMYWYRQDPGQGLRLIYYSQIVNDFQKGDIAEGYSVSREKKESFPLTVTSAQKNPTAFYLCASSLTGSVETQYFGPGTRLLVL.

The chain couples TRBV24-1 to TRBJ1-2; D unresolved. Germline assignment: CDR1 KGHDR and CDR2 SFDVKD. The germline V and J ends were trimmed by 1 base and 4 bases, with 6 bases remaining between them. The CDR3 covers 13 residues. Here the CDR3 reads CATSDFGSYGYTF. The CDR3, as DNA: TGTGCCACCAGTGATTTTGGAAGCTATGGCTACACCTTC.

The V and J genes are TRBV4-2 and TRBJ2-7, with D maybe TRBD2 (6 bases). The CDR3 is 20 residues long. Trimming removed 1 base from V and 3 bases from J, with 28 bases in between. Germline CDR1 is LGHNA and CDR2 is YNFKEQ. The CDR3 coding sequence is TGTGCCAGCAGCCAAGCTAGTGAGGGAGCGGCTAGCGCTACCCGCTACGAGCAGTACTTC. This gives the protein CASSQASEGAASATRYEQYF.

Concerning this clonotype itself: The junction departs from the called germline gene at one end, perhaps through a read error. The chain employs TRBV19 and TRBJ2-7; possibly TRBD1 for D (6 bases). Germline V gene sequence: CDR1 LNHDA, CDR2 SQIVND (reference sequence). The CDR3 contains 13 residues. Here the CDR3 reads CVSSVQGSYEQYF. Written as DNA, the CDR3 is TGTGTCAGTAGTGTCCAGGGGAGCTACGAGCAGTACTTC.

This chain links TRBV20-1 with TRBJ2-7, with no clear D. The V and J ends lost 0 bases and 2 bases respectively, with 11 bases between them. The CDR3 consists of 14 residues. Germline CDR1 is DFQATT and CDR2 is SNEGSKA (reference sequence). DNA of the CDR3: TGCAGTGCTAGAGACTTCAGACTTACCTACGAGCAGTACTTC. It translates to CSARDFRLTYEQYF.

The rearrangement links TRBV9 to TRBJ2-1, with a weak D call TRBD2 (5 bases). The CDR3 totals 12 residues. Looked up from germline, CDR1 is SGDLS and CDR2 is YYNGEE. The ends were cut back, 3 bases at V and 9 bases at J, with 10 bases in the middle. DNA for the CDR3: TGTGCCAGCAGCGGAACTAGGGCTGAGCAGTTCTTC. Its protein product is CASSGTRAEQFF.